This T cell receptor beta chain was recorded in a study of beta chain features in type 1 diabetes. Points from the study as a whole: Using cDNA template may skew counts toward highly expressing activated cells. Fewer insertions but more deletions were seen at VDJ junctions in type 1 diabetes patients.

With regard to this clone: The antigen remains unidentified.

The single heparinised draw taken from each donor contained roughly 100 mL of blood on average. Naive, central memory, regulatory and stem cell-like memory cells within the CD4+ compartment were sorted using CD45RO/CCR7/CD25/CD127/CD95/CD27. Between the trimmed V and J ends, which lost 3 bases and 11 bases, there was a span of 14 bases. Germline loops: CDR1 MGHDK, CDR2 SYGVNS. The CDR3 extends over 13 amino acids. Every bit of the isolated RNA underwent reverse transcription, so sequencing read expressed TCRB transcripts. The repertoire was sequenced with immunoSEQ multiplex PCR; TCRdb's copy has only in-frame clones and lacks some. Here the sample spans 250,000 to 300,000 clones, under 8.5% being singletons.

The clonotype was recovered from a woman aged 18-29 years in good health. The chain has TRBV25-1 and TRBJ2-1; possible D gene TRBD1, 6 bases. The sequenced material came from central memory CD4+ T cells from blood. The CDR3 is CASSDSGQPKQFF. CDR3 nucleotide sequence: TGTGCCAGCAGTGACTCCGGACAGCCAAAGCAGTTCTTC.